Following are 21 T cell receptor beta chains from one sample sequenced in a study of cytomegalovirus exposure and HLA in healthy donors. TCRdb's table, derived via immunoSEQ multiplex PCR, lists solely in-frame clones and lacks some. The sample holds tens of thousands of clones, roughly 94% seen once. Sequenced material: PBMCs. Source of these receptors: a young man in good health and CMV-seropositive.

The genes are TRBV5-1 and TRBJ2-5; 8 nucleotides match TRBD1. V shed 0 bases, J shed 5 bases, and the junction held 6 bases outside the gene matches. The CDR3 is made up of 15 amino acids. Germline loops: CDR1 SGHRS, CDR2 YFSETQ. The CDR3 is CASSLVPGGAETQYF. CDR3 nucleotides: TGCGCCAGCAGCTTGGTGCCAGGGGGCGCGGAGACCCAGTACTTC.

This chain uses TRBV11-2 with TRBJ2-3, with a possible D match to TRBD2 (5 bases). The V gene lost 5 bases and the J gene lost 6 bases, with 6 bases spanning the gap. Germline CDR1 is SGHAT and CDR2 is FQNNGV. There are 11 residues in the CDR3. The CDR3 reads CASSQRDTQYF. CDR3 nucleotide sequence: TGTGCCAGCAGCCAGCGGGATACGCAGTATTTT.

The chain carries TRBV28 and TRBJ2-2; TRBD2 matches at 8 bases. The junction had 0 bases not matched to a gene; V was cut back by 0 bases and J by 6 bases. Germline-derived CDR1 and CDR2 are MDHEN and SYDVKM. The CDR3 contains 14 residues. The CDR3 loop is CASSLWTSAGELFF. CDR3 in DNA: TGTGCCAGCAGTTTATGGACTAGCGCCGGGGAGCTGTTTTTT.

V gene TRBV7-8 combines with J gene TRBJ1-2; 7 nucleotides align to TRBD1. This CDR3 spans 15 amino acids. Germline lookup yields CDR1 SGHVS and CDR2 FQNEAQ. With V trimmed by 7 bases and J by 8 bases, 16 bases remained unmatched. CDR3 sequence: CASTIRDRPLSGYTF. The CDR3 bases are TGTGCCAGCACCATAAGGGACAGACCTTTATCAGGCTACACCTTC. The full variable domain, its missing parts supplied by reference TRBV7-8 and TRBJ1-2, is GAGVSQSPRYKVAKRGQDVALRCDPISGHVSLFWYQQALGQGPEFLTYFQNEAQLDKSGLPSDRFFAERPEGSVSTLKIQRTQQEDSAVYLCASTIRDRPLSGYTFGSGTRLTVV.

V usage is TRBV5-6 and J usage is TRBJ2-1; 15 bases fit TRBD2. Germline V gene sequence: CDR1 SGHDT, CDR2 YYEEEE. CDR3 length: 16 residues. V lost 0 bases to trimming and J lost 7 bases; unmatched junction nucleotides: 2. CDR3 coding DNA: TGTGCCAGCAGCTTGGGGACTAGCGGGAGGGCAAATGAGCAGTTCTTC. This codes for CASSLGTSGRANEQFF.

The chain uses TRBV29-1 and TRBJ2-7; 10 bases are a match to TRBD2. Unmatched junction bases numbered 5, after V lost 7 bases and J lost 2 bases. The CDR3 contains 13 residues. Germline-derived CDR1 and CDR2 are SQVTM and ANQGSEA. DNA for the CDR3: TGCAGCGCCGGAGCGGGAGGGACCTACGAGCAGTACTTC. It specifies CSAGAGGTYEQYF.

The gene calls are TRBV2 and TRBJ1-1, with D hard to call. With 7 bases removed from V and 5 bases from J, the gap between germline ends came to 8 bases. Germline lookup yields CDR1 SNHLY and CDR2 FYNNEI. CDR3 size: 11 residues. CDR3 coding DNA: TGTGCCAGCATATGGAGGACTGAAGCTTTCTTT. This gives the protein CASIWRTEAFF.

The chain has TRBV18 and TRBJ2-4; 7 bases are a match to TRBD2. Germline V gene sequence: CDR1 KGHSH, CDR2 LQKENI. V shed 0 bases and J 0 bases; nucleotides not matched to a gene: 8. The CDR3 is made up of 18 amino acids. In nucleotides, the CDR3 is TGTGCCAGCTCACCACCGTTTTGGGAGGGGATAGCCAAAAACATTCAGTACTTC. Protein product: CASSPPFWEGIAKNIQYF.

The chain has TRBV7-2 and TRBJ2-7; the match to TRBD2 covers 7 bases. V lost 0 bases and J lost 7; bases outside the gene matches: 0. Germline V gives CDR1 SGHTA, CDR2 FQGNSA. The CDR3 runs to 12 residues. CDR3 sequence reads: CASSLAREEQYF. CDR3 coding DNA: TGTGCCAGCAGCTTAGCGCGGGAGGAGCAGTACTTC.

The count of this clone is one. The V and J genes are TRBV2 and TRBJ1-5, with a possible D match to TRBD1 (6 bases). V was trimmed by 11 bases and J by 0 bases, leaving 11 bases between them. This CDR3 region has 13 residues. Germline V gene sequence: CDR1 SNHLY, CDR2 FYNNEI. Written as DNA, the CDR3 is TGTGCCTTCCGGACAGATAGCAATCAGCCCCAGCATTTT. Translated: CAFRTDSNQPQHF.

The chain uses TRBV18 and TRBJ2-2; D gene uncertain. In germline, CDR1 is KGHSH, CDR2 LQKENI. The CDR3 contains 12 residues. The ends were cut back, 3 bases at V and 4 bases at J, with 3 bases in the middle. The CDR3 here is CASSPLTGELFF. CDR3 nucleotide sequence: TGTGCCAGCTCACCTCTCACCGGGGAGCTGTTTTTT.

The chain uses TRBV28 and TRBJ1-2, with TRBD1 matching 7 bases. The CDR3 spans 16 residues. J gave up 2 bases and V 7 bases, and 13 bases lay outside the gene matches. Germline-derived CDR1 and CDR2 are MDHEN and SYDVKM. CDR3 DNA sequence: TGTGCCAGCATCTCACTACCCGGCAGGGGGAACTATGGCTACACCTTC. Its translation: CASISLPGRGNYGYTF.

The chain has TRBV11-2 and TRBJ2-2, with 7 bases lining up with TRBD2. V shed 7 bases, J shed 0 bases, and the junction held 5 bases outside the gene matches. Germline loops: CDR1 SGHAT, CDR2 FQNNGV. CDR3 size: 15 residues. The CDR3 is CASKRAGANTGELFF. DNA of the CDR3: TGTGCCAGCAAAAGGGCGGGGGCGAACACCGGGGAGCTGTTTTTT.

This clone appeared a few times. The chain recombines TRBV6-1 with TRBJ2-1; 8 nucleotides line up with TRBD2. The CDR3 is made up of 13 amino acids. Germline values: CDR1 MNHNS, CDR2 SASEGT. With 4 bases clipped from V and 5 bases from J, the junction kept 1 base outside the gene matches. The CDR3 reads CASSVLADNEQFF. CDR3 DNA: TGTGCCAGCAGTGTACTAGCGGACAATGAGCAGTTCTTC.

This chain links TRBV27 with TRBJ2-3; 9 bases line up with TRBD1. From germline, CDR1 is MNHEY and CDR2 SMNVEV (reference sequence). The CDR3 contains 14 residues. Trimming cost V 6 bases and J 7 bases; bases outside gene matches: 8. The DNA for the CDR3 is TGTGCCAGCAGCTGGACAGGGGACGTAAATACGCAGTATTTT. Translated: CASSWTGDVNTQYF.

This chain connects TRBV11-3 to TRBJ2-2; D unresolved. This CDR3 is 13 amino acids long. Trimming removed 4 bases at V and 7 bases at J, with 10 bases between. The germline gives CDR1 SGHNT, CDR2 YENEEA. This chain's CDR3 is CASSSRFRGELFF. In nucleotides, the CDR3 is TGTGCCAGCAGCTCGCGGTTTCGCGGGGAGCTGTTTTTT.

The rearrangement uses TRBV7-9 and TRBJ1-4; unclear D gene. This CDR3 spans 14 amino acids. Trimming removed 4 bases at V and 8 bases at J, with 14 bases between. Germline V CDR1 and CDR2: SEHNR, FQNEAQ (reference sequence). The CDR3 reads CASSSDVAREKLFF. The DNA for the CDR3 is TGTGCCAGCAGCTCGGACGTAGCGAGAGAAAAACTGTTTTTT. The whole variable domain, remainder taken from reference TRBV7-9 and TRBJ1-4, is DTGVSQNPRHKITKRGQNVTFRCDPISEHNRLYWYRQTLGQGPEFLTYFQNEAQLEKSRLLSDRFSAERPKGSFSTLEIQRTEQGDSAMYLCASSSDVAREKLFFGSGTQLSVL.

This chain joins TRBV10-3 and TRBJ2-3; maybe TRBD2 (6 bases). The V and J ends lost 1 base and 6 bases respectively, with 14 bases between them. Germline V gene lookup returns CDR1 ENHRY and CDR2 SYGVKD. This CDR3 spans 15 amino acids. In DNA, the CDR3 is TGTGCCATCAGTGAGTTAGGGACGGGAGCTGATACGCAGTATTTT. Residues: CAISELGTGADTQYF.

The CDR3, as DNA: TGTGCCAGCAGCTCAGAGGCCTCTGGGGCCAACGTCCTGACTTTC. Its protein is CASSSEASGANVLTF. The chain is built from TRBV6-4 and TRBJ2-6; D call uncertain. The CDR3 contains 15 residues. Trimming took 6 bases from V and 0 from J, leaving 9 bases between them. Per germline, CDR1 MRHNA and CDR2 SNTAGT.

The rearrangement uses TRBV6-5 and TRBJ2-2, with D unclear. Germline V gene data show CDR1 as MNHEY and CDR2 as SVGAGI. The CDR3 extends over 13 amino acids. With 6 bases removed from V and 2 bases from J, the gap between germline ends came to 7 bases. The CDR3 coding sequence is TGTGCCAGCAGGCCAGTAAACACCGGGGAGCTGTTTTTT. Translating gives CASRPVNTGELFF.

The rearrangement links TRBV12-5 to TRBJ2-1; 9 bases agree with TRBD2. Germline V CDR1 and CDR2: LGHNT, FRNRAP. V lost 6 bases and J lost 0; bases outside the gene matches: 3. The length of the CDR3 is 15 residues. The CDR3 reads CASGRGLASYNEQFF. DNA of the CDR3: TGTGCTAGTGGACGGGGACTAGCCTCCTACAATGAGCAGTTCTTC.